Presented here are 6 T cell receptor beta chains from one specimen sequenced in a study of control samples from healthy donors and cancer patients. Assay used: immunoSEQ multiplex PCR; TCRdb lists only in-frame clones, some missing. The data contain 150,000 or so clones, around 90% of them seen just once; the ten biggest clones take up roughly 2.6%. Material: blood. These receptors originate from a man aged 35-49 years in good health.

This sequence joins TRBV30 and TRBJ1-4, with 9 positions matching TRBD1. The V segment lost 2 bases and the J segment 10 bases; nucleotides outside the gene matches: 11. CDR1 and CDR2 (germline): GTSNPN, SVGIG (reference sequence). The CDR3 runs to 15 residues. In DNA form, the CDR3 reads TGTGCCTGGAGTATCCCCCTAGCACAGGGGGCAAAACTGTTTTTT. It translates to CAWSIPLAQGAKLFF.

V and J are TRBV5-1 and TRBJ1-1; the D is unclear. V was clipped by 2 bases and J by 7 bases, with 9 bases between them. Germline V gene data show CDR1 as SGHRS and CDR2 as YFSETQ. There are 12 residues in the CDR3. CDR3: CASSFSSNEAFF. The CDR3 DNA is TGCGCCAGCAGCTTTTCCAGTAATGAAGCTTTCTTT.

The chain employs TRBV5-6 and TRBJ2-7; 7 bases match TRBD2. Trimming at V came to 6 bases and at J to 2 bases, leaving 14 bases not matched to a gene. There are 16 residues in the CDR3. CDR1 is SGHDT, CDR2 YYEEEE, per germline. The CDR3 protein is CASTISGGGKTYEQYF. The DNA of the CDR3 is TGTGCCAGCACCATTTCAGGCGGGGGAAAGACCTACGAGCAGTACTTC.

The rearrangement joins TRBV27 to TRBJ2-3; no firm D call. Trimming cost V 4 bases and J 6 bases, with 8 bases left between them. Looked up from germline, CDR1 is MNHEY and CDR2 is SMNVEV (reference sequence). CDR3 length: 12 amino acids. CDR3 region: CASSSLLDTQYF. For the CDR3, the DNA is TGTGCCAGCAGTTCCCTCCTGGATACGCAGTATTTT.

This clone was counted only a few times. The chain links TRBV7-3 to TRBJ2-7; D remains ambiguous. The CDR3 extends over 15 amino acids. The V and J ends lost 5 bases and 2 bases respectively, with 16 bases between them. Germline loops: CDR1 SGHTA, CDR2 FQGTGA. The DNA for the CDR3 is TGTGCCAGCAGCCCGCAGGATGCGGTTGCCTACGAGCAGTACTTC. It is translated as CASSPQDAVAYEQYF.

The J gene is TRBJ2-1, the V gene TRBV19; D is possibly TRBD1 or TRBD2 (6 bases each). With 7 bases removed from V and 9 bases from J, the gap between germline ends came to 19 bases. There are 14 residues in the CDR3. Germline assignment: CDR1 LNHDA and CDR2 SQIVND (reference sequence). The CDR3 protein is CASMGAGLIFEQFF. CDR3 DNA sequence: TGTGCCAGTATGGGGGCGGGGTTAATTTTTGAGCAGTTCTTC.